This entry is about one T cell receptor (beta chain). Data came from immunoSEQ multiplex PCR; TCRdb stores just in-frame clones and leaves some out. The sample consists of under 70,000 clones, about nine tenths of them appearing once. This sample stems from a study of control samples from healthy donors and cancer patients. Sequenced sample: PBMCs. This clonotype was obtained from a man aged 60 to 69 with head and neck cancer.

The CDR3 here is CASSQERGVGGELFF. Here the CDR3 DNA reads TGCGCCAGCAGCCAAGAACGGGGCGTGGGCGGGGAGCTGTTTTTT. This chain uses TRBV4-3 with TRBJ2-2, with D perhaps TRBD1 or TRBD2 (5 bases each). Trimming took 0 bases from V and 7 from J, leaving 12 bases between them. The CDR3 is made up of 15 amino acids. In germline, CDR1 is LGHNA, CDR2 YSLEER.